The text below deals with one T cell receptor beta chain. Its antigen is not known. The sample comes from a study of shared clonotypes between healthy human individuals. The study's findings and limits: Naive subsets usually exceeded memory subsets in estimated richness.

CDR1 is SGHDN and CDR2 is FVKESK in the germline V gene. The CDR3 runs 13 residues. V shed 4 bases and J shed 1 base, with 7 bases lying between them. It was CD45RO-negative cells, positively selected for CCR7, that made up naive CD8 cells, with terminally differentiated effector memory CD45RA+ cells excluded. Deep was the level at which the assay was run. When replicate PCRs were run on sorted subsets, they used approximately 210 ng DNA, roughly 30,000 T cell genomes. TCRdb's copy holds only in-frame clones and misses some; the assay was immunoSEQ multiplex PCR. The sample has over 2 million clones; roughly 95% are singletons.

J is TRBJ2-5 and V is TRBV14; D is unclear. The material sequenced was naive CD8+ T cells sorted from blood. This receptor was taken from a young man in good health. CDR3 amino acids: CASSPYLQETQYF. The CDR3 region has the DNA TGTGCCAGCAGCCCTTACCTCCAAGAGACCCAGTACTTC.